This TCR beta chain is from a study of cytomegalovirus exposure and HLA in healthy donors (dated by TCRdb to the late 2010s). The study in broad terms: According to an earlier analysis of 587 of the donors, some 170 million T cells yielded roughly 110 million unique TCR beta sequences and approximately 300 Gb of sequence data. In a later analysis, previously published TCR beta repertoires from more than 500 donors were re-analyzed and high-resolution HLA genotyping was added so that TCR occurrence patterns could be studied. An early release that covered roughly 600 HLA-typed donors contained approximately 300 gigabases of sequencing data and about 84 million unique TCR sequences. The study was designed to test whether signatures of past pathogen exposure could be identified by cataloging public T cell receptors. HLA typing covered class I and class II loci at four-digit resolution. High-throughput TCR immunosequencing, statistical association of individual TCRs with disease status, and machine learning were combined to predict cytomegalovirus infection status. In a later genetic analysis, genome-wide SNP genotypes for about 55% of the roughly 700 donors were used, and that subset was treated as a discovery cohort. Along with the roughly 670-subject first cohort, a separate validation cohort of over a hundred different subjects was used. The number of typed donors differed by locus: roughly 620-640 for A, B, C, DRB1 and DQB1; 500 to 550 for DQA1; 606 for DPA1; and about 470 for DPB1. Rather than drawing on any new phenotypic data, the later analysis identified candidate immune exposures from TCR beta sequences and the way those sequences occurred across donors. An earlier analysis of approximately 640 of the donors applied high-throughput TCR beta sequencing to assess whether each TCR beta V gene segment acted as functional or pseudogenic. The study profiled the T cell repertoires of 666 subjects by immunosequencing and related them to cytomegalovirus serostatus. Every discovery cohort repertoire had been produced on one sequencing platform. Among around 400 genotyped donors of the cohort, an average of roughly 230,000 unique TCR beta nucleotide sequences was sequenced per donor, of which roughly 17% were non-productive. The genetic ancestry cluster associated with self-reported Caucasian donors included about 84% of the 398 genotyped donors. Donor age, sex, ethnicity and CMV serostatus were collected together with the repertoire data. A handful of DR-DQ haplotypes were handled as single units for association and clustering because linkage in the cohort was strong. Points the paper makes about the study in general: Immune exposure information for the cohort was limited to CMV serostatus. In a later analysis, HLA-associated TCR beta chains showed more clonal expansion and lower generation probabilities than non-associated chains that were equally common. Most TCR sequences were observed very rarely across donors, whereas some public TCRs were present in many individuals. The sequencing pipeline was judged likely to have produced a cluster of highly shared sequence variants as a technical artifact. An earlier analysis of approximately 570 of the donors showed that most TCR beta V segments appeared in productive rearrangements either about 87% or about 30% of the time, which broadly matched IMGT annotations. A further reported finding was that TCR beta sequences accurately predicted the HLA-A and HLA-B alleles for most subjects in the first cohort. Linkage disequilibrium might explain the correlated functional status among segregating V segments, but an unknown experimental factor could not be ruled out. According to a later analysis, most CMV-associated TCR beta chains appeared to be HLA-restricted, and the HLA associations seemed to be driven largely by CMV exposure. The 87-base-pair reads could not distinguish some IMGT-functional V segments, including TRBV6-2 and TRBV6-3, so those segments were excluded. According to a later analysis, parvovirus B19, influenza, CMV and Epstein-Barr virus appeared linked to several top co-occurrence clusters. A later analysis associated some 17,000 TCR beta sequences with specific HLA alleles at a false discovery rate of 0.05. Strong co-occurrence of HLA alleles, especially DR and DQ, made assigning TCR associations to individual alleles difficult. The earlier analysis of almost 600 of the donors excluded seventeen rarely observed V segments, including chromosome 9 orphons, because counts were too low. The cohort was sequenced for TCR beta chains only, and without alpha or paired-chain data the features that could be detected were limited. In a later analysis, TCR association rates were found to vary across HLA loci, with the most associated TCRs seen for DRB1 alleles and the fewest for HLA-C alleles. Because HLA typing was missing for some donors at each locus, association tests included only the typed subset. Sequencing depth was assumed to be roughly uniform across donors in the presence/absence analyses, though that assumption may not hold. Compared with the roughly 670-donor mean, donors in an Asian-associated ancestry cluster had fewer N-insertions in productive TCRs, according to a later genetic analysis. In vitro tests confirmed that a few of the cytomegalovirus-associated TCR beta chains recognize cytomegalovirus antigens. An association between a missense DCLRE1C variant and V-gene and J-gene trimming of TCR beta chains was found in a later genetic analysis and replicated in an independent cohort. The classifier was reported to diagnose cytomegalovirus status with high specificity and sensitivity in both the original cohort and the validation cohort. In the study, about 150 TCR beta chains were listed as associated with cytomegalovirus. The authors suggested that the approach could potentially be extended to other disease states and immunological phenotypes.

The library was prepared using the immunoSEQ multiplex PCR assay. For the multiplex PCR, a mixture combining 60 forward primers for TCR Vbeta segments and 13 reverse primers for TCR Jbeta segments was used. The CDR3 region of rearranged TCR beta genes was amplified from genomic DNA with a multiplex PCR assay. Amplified TCR beta libraries were sequenced as 87-base-pair reads on the Illumina HiSeq System. As for the authors' bioinformatics: In a later analysis, about 80 million unique TCR beta chains were counted across the roughly 700 repertoires, and roughly 9.9 million of these chains were shared by at least two donors. To remove PCR and sequencing errors, raw reads were error-corrected and collapsed into unique sequences using a nearest-neighbor algorithm that merged closely related sequences. Alignment of CDR3 sequences to IMGT reference sequences was used to assign V, D and J gene segments. Each retained sequence needed at least a six-nucleotide match to both a V gene segment and a J gene segment. A rearrangement was called productive if the CDR3 had no stop codons and remained in frame with V and J, and every other rearrangement was called non-productive. CDR3 was defined by IMGT convention, running from the second conserved V-encoded cysteine to the conserved J-encoded phenylalanine. The earlier analysis of about 590 of the donors excluded sequences that lacked an unambiguous match to a single V gene segment. In an earlier analysis of more than 500 of the donors, a V segment was called functional when productive rearrangements were above 56.7%, and segregating when the standard deviation between donors exceeded 5%. A statistical classification framework was built to diagnose cytomegalovirus status from the catalog of TCR beta chain sequences. In a later analysis, V and J genes were assigned by comparing TCR nucleotide sequences against IMGT/GENE-DB human TR gene sequences. Using the TCRdist pipeline, a later analysis assigned CDR3 sequences along with most-parsimonious VDJ recombination scenarios. In a later analysis, each TCR beta chain was defined by its CDR3 amino acid sequence together with its V-gene family, and reads without a unique V-gene family were excluded. To address suspected cross-contamination and a sequencing artifact, a later analysis removed a few hundred highly shared, low-generation-probability nucleotide sequences. In a later analysis, a clonal expansion index was calculated for each public chain from normalized within-repertoire ranks of inferred template counts. In a later analysis, generation probabilities were computed with a VDJ recombination model fitted to out-of-frame rearrangements, and the resulting probabilities were checked against IGoR. In a later analysis, hypergeometric tests were used to score TCR-TCR, TCR-HLA and TCR-CMV co-occurrence, with a repertoire-size bias correction applied to TCR pairs. A later analysis estimated false discovery rates by permuting HLA or CMV assignments 20 times. In a later analysis, co-occurring TCRs were grouped using DBSCAN, and TCRdist sequence similarity was added for clustering within HLA-allele-positive subsets. Repertoires with fewer than 30,000 or more than 120,000 public chains, plus five repertoires with anomalous nucleotide sharing, were excluded from co-occurrence clustering. The table comes from immuneACCESS by way of TCRdb, which keeps in-frame sequences with V and J called. Part of the clones is missing from these tables; in studies checked, under half for an unresolved V gene and the rest for unknown reasons. Clone size and V and J calls were adopted from that table, with D and trimming inferred from the DNA. Within this sample are under 130,000 clones, with about 80% of them counted one time only. 2.1% of the sample comes from the top ten.

As encoded in the germline V gene (reference sequence), CDR1 is SGHNT while CDR2 is YYREEE. The CDR3 holds 15 amino acids from the cysteine to the phenylalanine. CDR3 DNA is the only sequence kept; it has 45 bases, read in frame from the first base. V and J are trimmed by 4 bases and 4 bases, and the gene matches miss 7 bases of the junction. In total, more than 500 healthy bone marrow donors made up the cohort. At the time of sampling, all cohort members were nominally healthy, though unrecorded immune exposures were likely present. The donor tested CMV seronegative, placing the donor among the approximately 400 seronegative members of the cohort. Each donor provided a peripheral blood sample, and peripheral blood mononuclear cells were used for TCR beta sequencing. The Qiagen DNeasy Blood Extraction Kit was used to extract genomic DNA from the blood cell samples. This clone was found once. There is no known antigen for this receptor. Per-base quality was not reported, and no clone a single base away is much larger than it.

The origin of this receptor is a man aged 25-40 years in good health and CMV-seronegative. Specimen: PBMCs. The chain links TRBV5-4 with TRBJ2-5; the central 10 bases match TRBD1. The CDR3 corresponds to CASSLDRGRIETQYF. In nucleotide form, the sequence is TGTGCCAGCAGCCTTGACAGGGGGCGAATAGAGACCCAGTACTTC.